What follows are 14 T cell receptor beta chains derived from one specimen sequenced in a study of blood T cells in healthy people across ages. Through a sample-barcoded 5' primer and a J-beta primer mix, a second PCR was run for roughly 7 to 11 cycles. TCRdb reanalysed the 5' RACE reads using MiXCR and keeps one entry per CDR3 protein. Of some 710,000 distinct CDR3 sequences listed, over 20% were seen once; the top ten hold about 20%. The source material was blood. Receptors originate from a man aged 70-80 years in good health.

This clonotype was detected a few times. The CDR3 DNA reads as TGTGCCAGCAGCCCAACCCCGACAGGCTACGAGCAGTACTTC. As protein: CASSPTPTGYEQYF. The genes are TRBV9 and TRBJ2-1; TRBD1 might be the D (6 bases). The J call could be wrong; TRBJ2-7 is a better fit for the DNA end. CDR1 and CDR2 from the germline V gene are SGDLS and YYNGEE. CDR3 length: 14 residues.

This sequence joins TRBV20-1 and TRBJ2-5; 7 bases map to TRBD2. The junction had 6 bases not matched to a gene; V was cut back by 6 bases and J by 5 bases. CDR3 length: 12 residues. Germline values: CDR1 DFQATT, CDR2 SNEGSKA (reference sequence). Here the CDR3 DNA reads TGCAGTGCCTGGGGGGAGGGCGAGACCCAGTACTTC. This sequence encodes CSAWGEGETQYF.

V is TRBV12-3 or TRBV12-4 and J is TRBJ1-5; tentatively, D is TRBD1 (5 bases). The CDR3 consists of 18 residues. Trimming took 2 bases from V and 1 from J, leaving 18 bases between them. The CDR3 nucleotides are TGTGCCAGCAGTTTAAATTGGGGCAGGCGAAGGAGCAATCAGCCCCAGCATTTT. Protein product: CASSLNWGRRRSNQPQHF.

This chain links TRBV6-6 with TRBJ1-1; D remains ambiguous. V was cut by 3 bases and J by 9 bases, with 11 bases left in between. Germline loops: CDR1 MNHNY, CDR2 SVGAGI (reference sequence). The length of the CDR3 is 12 residues. CDR3 protein: CASSYSRQQAFF. The CDR3 DNA reads TGTGCCAGCAGTTATAGTCGGCAACAAGCTTTCTTT.

V usage is TRBV9 and J usage is TRBJ2-4; D remains ambiguous. This CDR3 contains 14 residues. Germline V lookup: CDR1 SGDLS, CDR2 YYNGEE. Trimming removed 0 bases at V and 4 bases at J, with 8 bases between. The CDR3 DNA follows: TGTGCCAGCAGCGTAGGCTGGGGTAAAAACATTCAGTACTTC. It translates to CASSVGWGKNIQYF.

The sample holds a few counts of this clonotype. The chain combines TRBV28 with TRBJ2-5; 7 positions match TRBD2. The CDR3 covers 13 residues. V shed 7 bases, J shed 1 base, and the junction held 3 bases outside the gene matches. CDR1 and CDR2 (germline): MDHEN, SYDVKM. CDR3 in DNA: TGTGCCAGCACCGGGAGGTTCCAAGAGACCCAGTACTTC. Translated: CASTGRFQETQYF.

CDR3 in DNA: TGTGCCAGTAGTATACAAAGGGGTCGTGGGGCCAACGTCCTGACTTTC. Amino acid sequence: CASSIQRGRGANVLTF. The J gene is TRBJ2-6, the V gene TRBV19; a possible D gene is TRBD1 (5 bases). The CDR3 runs 16 residues. Looked up from germline, CDR1 is LNHDA and CDR2 is SQIVND (reference sequence). Trimming removed 2 bases from V and 3 bases from J, with 11 bases in between.

The V and J genes are TRBV20-1 and TRBJ2-3; 8 bases align to TRBD2. The CDR3 runs 14 residues. After removal of 4 bases from V and 4 bases from J, the junction contained 7 bases not matched to a gene. Germline CDR1 DFQATT, CDR2 SNEGSKA (reference sequence). DNA of the CDR3: TGCAGTGCTACAAGCGGGGGAGGGGCAGATACGCAGTATTTT. Its protein is CSATSGGGADTQYF.

J is TRBJ2-2 and V is TRBV11-3; 10 positions agree with TRBD2. J gave up 0 bases and V 3 bases, and 4 bases lay outside the gene matches. Looked up from germline, CDR1 is SGHNT and CDR2 is YENEEA. This CDR3 region has 17 residues. This CDR3 is CASSLRTSGANTGELFF. CDR3 bases: TGTGCCAGCAGCTTGAGGACTAGCGGAGCGAACACCGGGGAGCTGTTTTTT. The variable domain in full, completed from reference TRBV11-3 and TRBJ2-2, reads EAGVVQSPRYKIIEKKQPVAFWCNPISGHNTLYWYLQNLGQGPELLIRYENEEAVDDSQLPKDRFSAERLKGVDSTLKIQPAELGDSAVYLCASSLRTSGANTGELFFGEGSRLTVL.

J is TRBJ1-2 and V is TRBV9, with no clear D. Germline values: CDR1 SGDLS, CDR2 YYNGEE. The V gene lost 1 base and the J gene lost 8 bases, with 12 bases spanning the gap. This CDR3 has 13 amino acids. CDR3 residues: CASSVSSRSGYTF. CDR3 in DNA: TGTGCCAGCAGCGTATCGTCCCGGAGCGGCTACACCTTC. The full variable domain, in which reference TRBV9 and TRBJ1-2 provide the parts outside the CDR3, is DSGVTQTPKHLITATGQRVTLRCSPRSGDLSVYWYQQSLDQGLQFLIQYYNGEERAKGNILERFSAQQFPDLHSELNLSSLELGDSALYFCASSVSSRSGYTFGSGTRLTVV.

The V and J genes are TRBV20-1 and TRBJ2-1, with 10 bases that match TRBD2. Germline assignment: CDR1 DFQATT and CDR2 SNEGSKA (reference sequence). V was pared by 6 bases and J by 7 bases, with 18 bases of the junction left unmatched. The CDR3 extends over 17 amino acids. The CDR3 region is CSARRLHGSGGKNEQFF. The DNA of the CDR3 is TGCAGTGCAAGACGTCTGCATGGTAGCGGGGGGAAGAATGAGCAGTTCTTC.

The chain uses TRBV20-1 and TRBJ2-5; D unresolved. The CDR3 sequence is 13 residues long. V lost 3 bases and J 3 bases, leaving 11 bases between the germline ends. In germline, CDR1 is DFQATT, CDR2 SNEGSKA (reference sequence). The CDR3 nucleotides are TGCAGTGCTAGGCCTAGGGCTGAAGAGACCCAGTACTTC. It encodes CSARPRAEETQYF.

This clonotype was observed a handful of times. The chain employs TRBV12-3 or TRBV12-4 and TRBJ2-3, with 8 bases matching TRBD1. The CDR3 has 16 amino acids. V was pared by 6 bases and J by 3 bases, with 11 bases of the junction left unmatched. DNA for the CDR3: TGTGCCAGCAGGGAACAACAGGGGGTTGAGACAGATACGCAGTATTTT. Translation: CASREQQGVETDTQYF.

The rearrangement uses TRBV27 and TRBJ2-5; TRBD1 agrees at 7 bases. Germline values: CDR1 MNHEY, CDR2 SMNVEV (reference sequence). V lost 5 bases to trimming and J lost 8 bases; unmatched junction nucleotides: 8. The CDR3 totals 13 residues. The CDR3 region has the DNA TGTGCCAGCAGTGTCCGGGACAGACGTACCCAGTACTTC. It specifies CASSVRDRRTQYF.